This TCR beta chain was identified in a study of blood T cells in healthy people across ages. General study points: Bulk PBMC profiling left naive and antigen-experienced comparisons inconclusive. The diversity estimates, figures obtained from one million T cells, were considered underestimates.

The CDR3 has 16 residues. Trimming at V came to 4 bases and at J to 1 base, leaving 3 bases not matched to a gene. Germline V gene data show CDR1 as KGHSH and CDR2 as LQKENI. The authors ran a second PCR of about 6 to 11 cycles using a sample-barcoded 5' primer and a J-beta primer mix. Each CDR3 protein is one row after TCRdb ran MiXCR on the 5' RACE reads. This sample has 700,000 or so distinct CDR3 sequences, with about 20% found just once. Concerning this clonotype itself: No antigen is known for it.

V and J are TRBV18 and TRBJ2-4, with TRBD2 identical over 11 bases. Sequenced: blood. The receptor was isolated from a man between 65 and 85 years old in good health. The CDR3 reads CASSLAGGQAKNIQYF. CDR3 DNA: TGTGCCAGCTCACTAGCGGGAGGGCAGGCCAAAAACATTCAGTACTTC.